The clone carrying this T cell receptor (beta chain) was picked up one time. As originally analysed: Researchers report that nucleated cell counts were estimated from reference gene primer amplification. Sequencing used immunoSEQ multiplex PCR; TCRdb keeps in-frame clones, though not all of them. V and J calls and clone size are as listed in that table; D and trimming were resolved from the DNA. This table holds about 150,000 clones, around 85% found once. This record belongs to a study of blood T cell repertoires in COVID-19. About the research overall: Researchers got acute and convalescent COVID-19 samples from the United States, Italy and Spain. The analysed material was cDNA or gDNA that came from T cells, B-cell-depleted T cells, or PBMCs.

Seattle participants joined during active infection and were tracked over time. This CDR3 contains 16 residues. Trimming left V 0 bases short and J 4 bases short, with 15 bases between. Germline-derived CDR1 and CDR2 are LGHNA and YSLEER. Sequenced input: peripheral blood. The gene calls are TRBV4-3 and TRBJ1-2; D unclear. This receptor was identified in a man aged 55-75 years with COVID-19, enrolled during active disease. The CDR3 is CASSQDVAGRGYGYTF. The CDR3 bases are TGCGCCAGCAGCCAAGATGTGGCCGGTCGAGGCTATGGCTACACCTTC.